One and the same sample provided the 10 T cell receptor beta chains below, sequenced in a study of shared clonotypes between healthy human individuals. Here immunoSEQ multiplex PCR was the method, and the copy in TCRdb shows in-frame clones only, minus some. The top ten hold about 1.8% of the sample, which has about 2,200,000 clones, 90% to 95% seen once. Naive CD8 cells lacked CD45RO, underwent positive selection for CCR7 and left out terminally differentiated effector memory CD45RA+ cells. Sequences were obtained from naive CD8+ T cells from PBMCs. Receptors were obtained from a man younger than 35 in good health. Some clones in this sample may be carry-over from other donors' samples.

The gene calls are TRBV27 and TRBJ2-7, with TRBD2 identical over 8 bases. The J segment lost 5 bases and the V segment lost 8 bases, leaving 14 bases of the junction unmatched. Germline values: CDR1 MNHEY, CDR2 SMNVEV (reference sequence). The CDR3 is 15 residues long. CDR3: CASGYSEAGAHEQYF. CDR3 bases: TGTGCCAGCGGGTACTCAGAAGCGGGAGCCCACGAGCAGTACTTC.

This clone was observed a single time. This chain joins TRBV28 and TRBJ2-2; perhaps TRBD2 as D (6 bases). The CDR3 has 16 amino acids. With 4 bases removed from V and 2 bases from J, the gap between germline ends came to 14 bases. Germline values: CDR1 MDHEN, CDR2 SYDVKM. CDR3 sequence reads: CASSSSAGSNTGELFF. For the CDR3, the DNA is TGTGCCAGCAGTTCCTCTGCGGGAAGTAACACCGGGGAGCTGTTTTTT. The complete variable domain, with remaining parts taken from reference TRBV28 and TRBJ2-2, reads DVKVTQSSRYLVKRTGEKVFLECVQDMDHENMFWYRQDPGLGLRLIYFSYDVKMKEKGDIPEGYSVSREKKERFSLILESASTNQTSMYLCASSSSAGSNTGELFFGEGSRLTVL.

The V gene is TRBV11-2, the J gene TRBJ2-1; TRBD2 agrees at 10 bases. This CDR3 is built from 14 residues. CDR1 and CDR2 from the germline V gene are SGHAT and FQNNGV. V shed 5 bases, J shed 8 bases, and the junction held 6 bases outside the gene matches. The CDR3 reads CASSEGLAIYEQFF. DNA of the CDR3: TGTGCCAGCAGCGAGGGACTAGCGATCTATGAGCAGTTCTTC.

This clone was recorded only once. J is TRBJ2-1 and V is TRBV25-1; weak D call: TRBD2 (6 bases). CDR3 size: 11 residues. Trimming removed 4 bases from V and 10 bases from J, with 8 bases in between. Germline CDR1 reads MGHDK; CDR2 reads SYGVNS. The CDR3 region is CASSAAGEQFF. CDR3 DNA sequence: TGTGCCAGCAGTGCCGCGGGGGAGCAGTTCTTC. The full variable domain, rest sourced from reference TRBV25-1 and TRBJ2-1, is EADIYQTPRYLVIGTGKKITLECSQTMGHDKMYWYQQDPGMELHLIHYSYGVNSTEKGDLSSESTVSRIRTEHFPLTLESARPSHTSQYLCASSAAGEQFFGPGTRLTVL.

The rearrangement uses TRBV15 and TRBJ2-7; 7 nucleotides line up with TRBD1. The J segment lost 1 base and the V segment lost 3 bases, leaving 6 bases of the junction unmatched. Per the germline V gene, CDR1 is LNHNV and CDR2 is YYDKDF (reference sequence). The CDR3 runs to 15 residues. CDR3: CATSSYEDRSYEQYF. CDR3 nucleotides: TGTGCCACCAGCAGCTACGAGGACAGGTCCTACGAGCAGTACTTC. The whole variable domain, filled in from reference TRBV15 and TRBJ2-7, reads DAMVIQNPRYQVTQFGKPVTLSCSQTLNHNVMYWYQQKSSQAPKLLFHYYDKDFNNEADTPDNFQSRRPNTSFCFLDIRSPGLGDTAMYLCATSSYEDRSYEQYFGPGTRLTVT.

CDR3 DNA sequence: TGTGCCAGCAGCTTATCTTCGGCTTCTGAAGCTTTCTTT. Residues: CASSLSSASEAFF. V gene TRBV11-2 combines with J gene TRBJ1-1; D not resolved. The V gene's germline CDR1 is SGHAT and CDR2 FQNNGV. This CDR3 spans 13 amino acids. Trimming removed 2 bases from V and 6 bases from J, with 10 bases in between. Filled out from reference TRBV11-2 and TRBJ1-1, the complete variable domain reads EAGVAQSPRYKIIEKRQSVAFWCNPISGHATLYWYQQILGQGPKLLIQFQNNGVVDDSQLPKDRFSAERLKGVDSTLKIQPAKLEDSAVYLCASSLSSASEAFFGQGTRLTVV.

The rearrangement links TRBV28 to TRBJ2-7; TRBD1 is a possible D gene (6 bases). CDR3 length: 16 residues. Trimming took off 6 bases at V and 6 bases at J, with 24 bases between the two ends. Per the germline V gene, CDR1 is MDHEN and CDR2 is SYDVKM. CDR3 sequence: CASSSFREGGNLEQYF. CDR3 bases: TGTGCCAGCAGCAGTTTCCGGGAAGGGGGTAACCTCGAGCAGTACTTC.

The rearrangement links TRBV7-9 to TRBJ2-1; 14 bases align to TRBD2. This CDR3 contains 19 residues. Germline values: CDR1 SEHNR, CDR2 FQNEAQ (reference sequence). The V segment lost 6 bases and the J segment 0 bases; nucleotides outside the gene matches: 10. The CDR3: CASSSGTSGRLTSYNEQFF. The CDR3 DNA reads as TGTGCCAGCAGTTCCGGGACTAGCGGGAGATTAACCTCCTACAATGAGCAGTTCTTC.

The rearrangement joins TRBV21-1 to TRBJ2-4; TRBD2, as called in the table, went unchecked against the DNA. TRBV21-1 is a pseudogene segment. The length of the CDR3 is 20 residues. The CDR3 reads CASSKERGGLVNLAKNIQYF. The CDR3 coding sequence is TGTGCCAGCAGCAAAGAGAGGGGAGGGTTGGTGAATCTAGCCAAAAACATTCAGTACTTC.

This clone was observed a handful of times. Different DNA sequences within this sample yield the same CDR3. CDR3 DNA sequence: TGTGCCAGCAGTTACGGGACAGGGAACACCGGGGAGCTGTTTTTT. Its protein is CASSYGTGNTGELFF. The chain combines TRBV6-5 with TRBJ2-2; 8 positions agree with TRBD1. The CDR3 has 15 residues. The ends lost 2 bases at V and 1 base at J; junction bases unmatched: 0. The germline V gene encodes CDR1 MNHEY and CDR2 SVGAGI.